This TCR beta chain was found in a study of blood T cells in healthy people across ages. The CDR3 spans 13 residues. Trimming took 5 bases from V and 6 from J, leaving 13 bases between them. Looked up from germline, CDR1 is SEHNR and CDR2 is FQNEAQ (reference sequence). This clonotype turned up a few times. Sample-barcoded 5' priming and a J-beta primer mix drove a second PCR of roughly 7 to 11 cycles. Carrying 12 random nucleotides, a template-switch adaptor labeled each individual cDNA molecule. TCRdb ran MiXCR on the 5' RACE reads and lists one entry per CDR3 protein. The sample contains 750,000 or so distinct CDR3 sequences, roughly 25% of which appear only once. This sample was also put to use in a study of T cells of mothers and their children.

The sequenced material came from blood. The rearrangement joins TRBV7-9 to TRBJ1-2; D gene uncertain. This clonotype was sampled from a boy aged 5-17 years in good health. In nucleotides, the CDR3 is TGTGCCAGCAGCCGGATTGTCGGGGATGGCTACACCTTC. It specifies CASSRIVGDGYTF.